The count of the clone carrying this T cell receptor beta chain is one. The data belong to a study of cytomegalovirus exposure and HLA in healthy donors. PCR was performed using 60 Vbeta and 13 Jbeta primers. Measured with immunoSEQ multiplex PCR; TCRdb has only the in-frame clones, and not every one. Of some 190,000 clones in the sample, 77% were seen once. CDR3 length: 16 amino acids. The V gene end was trimmed by 0 bases and the J gene end by 5 bases; junction bases not matched to a gene: 9. The germline gives CDR1 SGDLS, CDR2 YYNGEE. This sequence joins TRBV9 and TRBJ2-7; 9 bases agree with TRBD1. The TCR was taken from a man between 18 and 29 years old in good health and CMV-seronegative. The specimen sequenced was PBMCs. For the CDR3, the DNA is TGTGCCAGCAGCGTAGTCCCGGGACAGGGTCTGAACGAGCAGTACTTC. Amino acids: CASSVVPGQGLNEQYF.